This TCR beta chain was sequenced during a study of OX40 agonist ivuxolimab in advanced cancers. A note on the overall study: Ivuxolimab was a fully human IgG2 agonistic monoclonal antibody targeting the costimulatory receptor OX40 (CD134). Intravenous ivuxolimab was administered to patients every 2 weeks at six dose levels: 0.01, 0.1, 0.3, 1.5, 3 and 10 mg/kg. Of the 50 to 55 dose-escalation patients, hepatocellular carcinoma was present in some 19, melanoma in approximately 15, renal cell carcinoma in 9 and head and neck cancer in 9. A male proportion of around 80% and a mean age of roughly 58 years, ranging from about 20 to 79, were recorded for the dose-escalation cohort. Patients were allowed to have had prior anti-PD-1, anti-PD-L1 or anti-CTLA-4 therapy, and around 40% of the dose-escalation patients had previously received checkpoint inhibitors. Partial responses occurred in three dose-escalation patients, of whom one had hepatocellular carcinoma and two had cutaneous melanoma. The point of sequencing TCRbeta in the periphery was to test whether ivuxolimab changed TCR sequence diversity and drove clonal T-cell expansion. The monotherapy dose-escalation portion (N of about 52 patients) of the phase I ivuxolimab trial is reported in the paper. The investigation overall reported the following: Low levels of normalized T-cell clonal expansion were also seen in some patients who did not respond. At doses of 0.1 to 3.0 mg/kg, clonal expansion of both CD4+ and CD8+ T cells in blood was seen between baseline and week 6. Partial responders in the 0.1-3.0 mg/kg groups had among the lowest normalized peripheral clonal expansion, especially among CD8+ T cells. On average, CD8+ T cells showed more expanded clones than CD4+ T cells after ivuxolimab. Which antigens the clonally expanded peripheral T cells were specific for was not determined.

The trial excluded patients who had a history of autoimmune disease or were on systemic immunosuppression. Peripheral blood for TCR sequencing was drawn from every dose cohort at baseline, at cycle 4 day 1 and at cycle 7 day 1. The samples were taken from a phase I, first-in-human, multicenter, open-label dose-escalation trial of ivuxolimab. Adults with locally advanced or metastatic head and neck squamous cell, hepatocellular, melanoma or renal cell carcinoma were enrolled in the trial. Before TCR sequencing, CD4+ and CD8+ T cells were separately sorted from peripheral blood. For sequencing of the TCRbeta CDR3 region, genomic DNA was extracted from the sorted cells. The immunoSEQ Assay was used for sequencing of TCRbeta CDR3 regions. TCRdb stores this immuneACCESS table with in-frame sequences only. Part of the clones is absent; in the studies checked, under half of the shortfall reflects unresolved V genes, and no reason is known for the rest. This sample holds roughly 79,000 clones; about 90% were observed only once. The top ten constitute 1.5% to 2% of the sample.

Trimming removed 0 bases from V and 5 bases from J, leaving 11 bases between the germline ends. For CDR1 and CDR2, the germline V gene (reference sequence) lists GTSNPN and SVGIG. From the cysteine through the phenylalanine, the CDR3 covers 15 amino acids. Only the CDR3 DNA is retained, 45 bases long and in frame from the first base. In regard to this clone: Its antigen specificity is not known. The sample holds no much larger clone one base away, and base qualities are not on file.

Sequences were derived from CD4+ or CD8+ T cells sorted from blood, sampled in a trial of the OX40 agonist ivuxolimab. The clonotype was recovered from an adult with an advanced solid tumor such as melanoma, head and neck, liver or kidney cancer. The rearranged chain carries TRBV30 and TRBJ1-6, with no confident D gene call. The sequenced DNA: TGTGCCTGGAGTGTAGGGATCAGGAATAATTCACCCCTCCACTTT. It is translated as CAWSVGIRNNSPLHF.